These T cell receptor beta chains were read from a single sample in a study of T cell responses to AZD1222 COVID-19 vaccine. Assay used: immunoSEQ multiplex PCR; TCRdb lists only in-frame clones, some missing. The sample contains tens of thousands of clones, less than 95% of which appear only once. The source material was peripheral blood, sampled 28 days after the second AZD1222 dose. The source of these receptors is an adult who received the AZD1222 COVID-19 vaccine. The CDR3 runs from the conserved cysteine through the conserved F or W. Fields, in order: D gene, clone size, V gene, J gene, CDR3 protein, CDR3 DNA. A D gene is named only where the DNA matches it firmly. Size values are once, few and many counts, or a class for expanded clones, and some rows have none.

D gene: .
clone size: .
V gene: TRBV6-5
J gene: TRBJ1-3
CDR3 protein: CASTPVVRPGNTIYF
CDR3 DNA: TGTGCCAGCACTCCCGTGGTGAGGCCTGGAAACACCATATATTTT

D gene: .
clone size: .
V gene: TRBV7-6
J gene: TRBJ1-5
CDR3 protein: CASSLQRDQPQHF
CDR3 DNA: TGTGCCAGCAGCTTACAGAGGGATCAGCCCCAGCATTTT

D gene: .
clone size: .
V gene: TRBV25-1
J gene: TRBJ1-1
CDR3 protein: CASTPNAQGGTEAFF
CDR3 DNA: TGTGCCAGCACCCCTAACGCTCAGGGAGGAACTGAAGCTTTCTTT

D gene: .
clone size: .
V gene: TRBV5-4
J gene: TRBJ2-7
CDR3 protein: CASSLIGTPSYEQYF
CDR3 DNA: TGTGCCAGCAGCTTGATCGGGACACCCTCCTACGAGCAGTACTTC

D gene: .
clone size: .
V gene: TRBV7-8
J gene: TRBJ1-3
CDR3 protein: CASSLNQGGNTIYF
CDR3 DNA: TGTGCCAGCAGCTTAAACCAGGGCGGAAACACCATATATTTT

D gene: .
clone size: once
V gene: TRBV18
J gene: TRBJ1-5
CDR3 protein: CASSPGQSQPQHF
CDR3 DNA: TGTGCCAGCTCACCGGGTCAGTCGCAGCCCCAGCATTTT

D gene: TRBD1
clone size: .
V gene: TRBV6-2/TRBV6-3
J gene: TRBJ1-5
CDR3 protein: CASSPGQVNQPQHF
CDR3 DNA: TGTGCCAGCAGCCCCGGACAGGTCAATCAGCCCCAGCATTTT

D gene: .
clone size: .
V gene: TRBV15
J gene: TRBJ2-7
CDR3 protein: CATSRELDYEQYF
CDR3 DNA: TGTGCCACCAGCAGGGAACTAGACTACGAGCAGTACTTC

D gene: TRBD2
clone size: .
V gene: TRBV9
J gene: TRBJ2-1
CDR3 protein: CASSAPGLAGRNEQFF
CDR3 DNA: TGTGCCAGCAGCGCCCCCGGACTAGCGGGGCGAAATGAGCAGTTCTTC

D gene: .
clone size: .
V gene: TRBV5-6
J gene: TRBJ2-1
CDR3 protein: CASSFLEEINEQFF
CDR3 DNA: TGTGCCAGCAGCTTCCTGGAAGAAATCAATGAGCAGTTCTTC

D gene: .
clone size: .
V gene: TRBV6-5
J gene: TRBJ1-5
CDR3 protein: CASSDRLSANQPQHF
CDR3 DNA: TGTGCCAGCAGCGACAGGTTGAGCGCGAATCAGCCCCAGCATTTT

D gene: TRBD1
clone size: .
V gene: TRBV10-1
J gene: TRBJ1-5
CDR3 protein: CPRSRDRGVNQPQHF
CDR3 DNA: TGCCCCCGCAGCCGCGACAGGGGGGTCAATCAGCCCCAGCATTTT

D gene: .
clone size: .
V gene: TRBV6-5
J gene: TRBJ1-2
CDR3 protein: CASRRGSGLGGYTF
CDR3 DNA: TGTGCCAGCAGGCGCGGTTCAGGGCTGGGTGGCTACACCTTC

D gene: TRBD1
clone size: .
V gene: TRBV11-2
J gene: TRBJ2-5
CDR3 protein: CASSVGTESQETQYF
CDR3 DNA: TGTGCCAGCAGCGTAGGGACAGAGTCTCAAGAGACCCAGTACTTC

D gene: .
clone size: once
V gene: TRBV3-1/TRBV3-2
J gene: TRBJ1-2
CDR3 protein: CASSQEERVGYGYTF
CDR3 DNA: TGTGCCAGCAGCCAAGAAGAGAGGGTAGGCTATGGCTACACCTTC

D gene: TRBD1
clone size: .
V gene: TRBV5-4
J gene: TRBJ1-2
CDR3 protein: CASSRQGSPYGYTF
CDR3 DNA: TGTGCCAGCAGCAGACAGGGGTCGCCTTATGGCTACACCTTC

D gene: TRBD1
clone size: .
V gene: TRBV6-6
J gene: TRBJ1-5
CDR3 protein: CASSYSGQGYRQPQHF
CDR3 DNA: TGTGCCAGCAGTTACTCGGGACAGGGTTATCGTCAGCCCCAGCATTTT

D gene: TRBD2
clone size: .
V gene: TRBV7-4
J gene: TRBJ2-2
CDR3 protein: CASSRGLAGTTGELFF
CDR3 DNA: TGTGCCAGCAGCAGAGGACTAGCGGGGACAACCGGGGAGCTGTTTTTT

D gene: TRBD2
clone size: once
V gene: TRBV12-5
J gene: TRBJ2-2
CDR3 protein: CASGRRAGLAGENTGELFF
CDR3 DNA: TGTGCTAGTGGCCGTCGTGCGGGACTAGCGGGGGAGAACACCGGGGAGCTGTTTTTT

D gene: TRBD1
clone size: .
V gene: TRBV27
J gene: TRBJ2-7
CDR3 protein: CASLGTGSYEQYF
CDR3 DNA: TGTGCCAGCCTGGGGACAGGATCCTACGAGCAGTACTTC

D gene: .
clone size: .
V gene: TRBV7-2
J gene: TRBJ1-1
CDR3 protein: CASSRGTLNTEAFF
CDR3 DNA: TGTGCCAGCAGCCGCGGCACACTGAACACTGAAGCTTTCTTT

D gene: .
clone size: .
V gene: TRBV11-2
J gene: TRBJ1-1
CDR3 protein: CASSRDLNTEAFF
CDR3 DNA: TGTGCCAGCAGCCGAGACCTGAACACTGAAGCTTTCTTT

D gene: TRBD1
clone size: once
V gene: TRBV19
J gene: TRBJ1-5
CDR3 protein: CASSPGDRGRLLNQPQHF
CDR3 DNA: TGTGCCAGTAGTCCCGGGGACAGGGGGCGCCTTTTGAATCAGCCCCAGCATTTT